This T cell receptor beta chain appears in the sequencing data of a study of T-cell reconstitution after alpha-beta-depleted transplantation in children. Whole-study findings and limits: Reported findings indicate that, about two months after transplant, alpha-beta T cells came from several hundred expanded clones, which were derived from non-depleted graft cells. Hyperexpanded clones declined; after one year, newly produced T cells mostly supplied diversity. At day 60, the high TCRbeta diversity found in some patients originated from recipient T cells and thymic progenitors that had survived.

V dropped 4 bases and J dropped 6 bases, with 15 bases sitting between them. The V gene's germline CDR1 is SQVTM and CDR2 ANQGSEA. This CDR3 is 13 amino acids long. Comments on this clonotype: The antigen is not known.

Unique molecular identifiers were built into the TCRbeta library. TCRdb re-called the PCR reads through MiXCR, storing one row per CDR3 protein. The table lists more than 500,000 distinct CDR3 sequences, 11% of them singletons, with around 15% in the top ten. The clonotype comes from a female patient aged 2-9 years who had a stem cell transplant for aplastic anemia, so the T cells may come from the graft donor. Sequencing was performed on PBMCs, mostly from graft donor cells, taken 180 days after TCRalphabeta/CD19-depleted stem cell transplant. V gene TRBV29-1 combines with J gene TRBJ2-5; possible D gene TRBD1, 5 bases. CDR3 sequence reads: CSVGREDRKTQYF. CDR3 bases: TGCAGCGTTGGCAGGGAAGACAGAAAGACCCAGTACTTC. Supplemented by reference TRBV29-1 and TRBJ2-5, the full variable domain reads SAVISQKPSRDICQRGTSLTIQCQVDSQVTMMFWYRQQPGQSLTLIATANQGSEATYESGFVIDKFPISRPNLTFSTLTVSNMSPEDSSIYLCSVGREDRKTQYFGPGTRLLVL.